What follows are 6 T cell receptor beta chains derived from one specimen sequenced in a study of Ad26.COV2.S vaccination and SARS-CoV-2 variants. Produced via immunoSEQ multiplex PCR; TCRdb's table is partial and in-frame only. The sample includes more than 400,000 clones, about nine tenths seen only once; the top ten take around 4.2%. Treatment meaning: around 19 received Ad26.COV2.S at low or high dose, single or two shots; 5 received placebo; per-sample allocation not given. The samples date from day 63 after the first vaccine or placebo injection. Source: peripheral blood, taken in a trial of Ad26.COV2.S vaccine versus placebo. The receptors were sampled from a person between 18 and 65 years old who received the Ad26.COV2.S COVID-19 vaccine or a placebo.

DNA of the CDR3: TGTGCCAGCGGATCCTACAGGGGTGGGGAGCAGTACTTC. Its translation is CASGSYRGGEQYF. V is TRBV28 and J is TRBJ2-7, with 7 positions matching TRBD1. This CDR3 has 13 amino acids. CDR1 and CDR2 from the germline V gene are MDHEN and SYDVKM. Trimming took 8 bases from V and 7 from J; bases not matched to a gene: 11.

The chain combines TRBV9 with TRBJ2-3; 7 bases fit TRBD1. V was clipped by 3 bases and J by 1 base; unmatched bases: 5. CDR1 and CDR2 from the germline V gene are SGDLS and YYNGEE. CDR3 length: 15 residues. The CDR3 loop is CASSGQGLGTDTQYF. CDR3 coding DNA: TGTGCCAGCAGCGGACAGGGATTGGGCACAGATACGCAGTATTTT.

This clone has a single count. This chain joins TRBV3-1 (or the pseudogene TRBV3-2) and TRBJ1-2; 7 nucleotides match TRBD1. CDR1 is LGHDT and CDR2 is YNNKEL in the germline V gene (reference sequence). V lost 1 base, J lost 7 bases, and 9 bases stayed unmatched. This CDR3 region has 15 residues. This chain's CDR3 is CASSQVGSGQFGYTF. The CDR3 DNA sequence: TGTGCCAGCAGCCAAGTTGGGTCGGGACAGTTTGGCTACACCTTC.

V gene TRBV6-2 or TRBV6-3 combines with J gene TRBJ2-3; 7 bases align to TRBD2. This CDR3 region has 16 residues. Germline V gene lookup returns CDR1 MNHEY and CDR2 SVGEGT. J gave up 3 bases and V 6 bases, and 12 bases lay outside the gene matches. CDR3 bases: TGTGCCAGCAGCAGCGACTTGGCGGGAGAAACAGATACGCAGTATTTT. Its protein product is CASSSDLAGETDTQYF.

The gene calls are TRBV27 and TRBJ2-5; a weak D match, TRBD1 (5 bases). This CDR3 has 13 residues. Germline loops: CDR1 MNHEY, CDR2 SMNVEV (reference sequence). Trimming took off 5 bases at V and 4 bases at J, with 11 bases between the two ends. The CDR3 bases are TGTGCCAGCAGTCCCCAGGGTCCAGAGACCCAGTACTTC. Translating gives CASSPQGPETQYF.

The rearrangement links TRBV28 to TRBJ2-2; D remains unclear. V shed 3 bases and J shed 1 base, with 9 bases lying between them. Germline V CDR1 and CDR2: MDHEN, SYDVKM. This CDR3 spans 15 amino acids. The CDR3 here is CASSFQDGNTGELFF. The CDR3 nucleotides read TGTGCCAGCAGTTTCCAGGACGGGAACACCGGGGAGCTGTTTTTT.